These T cell receptor beta chains were read from a single sample in a study of early T cells in non-severe SARS-CoV-2 infection. Using its own MiXCR run on the 5' RACE reads, TCRdb lists one record per CDR3 protein. Of approximately 64,000 distinct CDR3 sequences in the sample, around 20% were seen once. The source was whole blood, collected at baseline. Receptors originate from an adult who was a healthcare worker with PCR-confirmed SARS-CoV-2 infection or an uninfected control (not recorded which). Both conserved end residues are part of each CDR3. Fields, in order: CDR3 length, V gene, D gene, clone size, J gene, CDR3 protein, CDR3 DNA. The D gene is left open where the match is weak. The size entry is marked missing in some rows and otherwise reads once, few, many or a size class.

>15|TRBV7-9|TRBD2|NA|TRBJ2-3
CASSGDGGFTDTQYF
TGTGCCAGCAGCGGGGACGGGGGGTTCACAGATACGCAGTATTTT
>14|TRBV20-1|TRBD2|many|TRBJ2-7
CSGVEASGAYEQYF
TGCAGTGGGGTGGAGGCTAGCGGTGCCTACGAGCAGTACTTC
>15|TRBV12-3/TRBV12-4|TRBD1|NA|TRBJ2-7
CASSFYGRGTDEQYF
TGTGCCAGCAGTTTTTACGGCAGGGGGACGGACGAGCAGTACTTC
>12|TRBV28|NA|NA|TRBJ1-2
CASSSLPDGYTF
TGTGCCAGCAGTTCATTACCCGATGGCTACACCTTC
>13|TRBV6-1|NA|NA|TRBJ2-5
CASSEGKLETQYF
TGTGCCAGCAGTGAAGGAAAATTAGAGACCCAGTACTTC
>10|TRBV29-1|NA|few|TRBJ2-5
CSVAKETQHF
TGCAGCGTTGCTAAGGAGACCCAGCACTTC
>13|TRBV20-1|NA|NA|TRBJ1-1
CSARPSLVAEAFF
TGCAGTGCTAGACCCAGTCTGGTCGCTGAAGCTTTCTTT
>16|TRBV6-6|TRBD1|NA|TRBJ1-1
CASSTGTALQNTEAFF
TGTGCCAGCAGTACCGGGACAGCCCTTCAGAACACTGAAGCTTTCTTT
>12|TRBV29-1|NA|NA|TRBJ2-7
CSVAEGPYEQYF
TGCAGCGTTGCGGAAGGTCCCTACGAGCAGTACTTC
>13|TRBV6-2/TRBV6-3|NA|NA|TRBJ1-1
CAIEGVDGTEAFF
TGTGCCATCGAAGGGGTGGATGGAACTGAAGCTTTCTTT
>14|TRBV6-5|TRBD1|few|TRBJ1-4
CASGQGATNEKLFF
TGTGCCAGCGGTCAGGGGGCAACTAATGAAAAACTGTTTTTT
>12|TRBV7-9|NA|NA|TRBJ2-3
CASSFLSDTQYF
TGTGCCAGCAGCTTCTTGTCAGATACGCAGTATTTT
>18|TRBV2|NA|few|TRBJ2-3
CACERGSYRQDSTDTQYF
TGTGCCTGCGAAAGGGGCAGCTACCGCCAAGATAGCACAGATACGCAGTATTTT
>14|TRBV3-1|NA|NA|TRBJ1-6
CASSHLEANSPLHF
TGTGCCAGCAGCCACCTCGAGGCCAATTCACCCCTCCACTTT
>15|TRBV4-1|NA|NA|TRBJ2-7
CASSKDSGVSYEQYF
TGCGCCAGCAGCAAAGACAGTGGGGTCTCCTACGAGCAGTACTTC
>16|TRBV7-6|TRBD2|few|TRBJ2-1
CASSLGASGSLNEQFF
TGTGCCAGCAGCTTAGGGGCTAGCGGGTCTCTGAATGAGCAGTTCTTC
>16|TRBV18|NA|few|TRBJ1-1
CASSPAMGRAGTEAFF
TGTGCCAGCTCACCGGCGATGGGCAGGGCAGGTACTGAAGCTTTCTTT
>15|TRBV18|NA|few|TRBJ2-1
CASSPQGLMSNEQFF
TGTGCCAGCTCACCACAGGGGTTGATGTCAAATGAGCAGTTCTTC
>14|TRBV10-2|NA|NA|TRBJ1-1
CASATGRSNTEAFF
TGCGCCAGCGCTACGGGACGGTCAAACACTGAAGCTTTCTTT
>16|TRBV7-8|NA|few|TRBJ2-2
CASSLGFRGNTGELFF
TGTGCCAGCAGCTTAGGCTTCAGGGGGAACACCGGGGAGCTGTTTTTT
>14|TRBV18|NA|many|TRBJ1-1
CASSPIERNTEAFF
TGTGCCAGCTCACCGATAGAAAGAAACACTGAAGCTTTCTTT
>14|TRBV11-3|NA|NA|TRBJ2-2
CASSPGTATGELFF
TGTGCCAGCAGCCCCGGGACTGCCACCGGGGAGCTGTTTTTT
>13|TRBV6-2/TRBV6-3|TRBD1|NA|TRBJ2-7
CASTPTGLSEQYF
TGTGCCAGCACCCCGACAGGGCTGTCCGAGCAGTACTTC
>16|TRBV7-6|NA|NA|TRBJ2-1
CASSREGRASYNEQFF
TGTGCCAGCAGCCGAGAGGGCAGGGCTTCCTACAATGAGCAGTTCTTC
>17|TRBV4-1|TRBD2|NA|TRBJ2-3
CASSPEGLAGATDTQYF
TGCGCCAGCAGCCCCGAGGGACTAGCGGGGGCGACAGATACGCAGTATTTT
>15|TRBV7-2|NA|NA|TRBJ2-3
CASRARASITDTQYF
TGTGCCAGCAGGGCCCGGGCTTCCATCACAGATACGCAGTATTTT
>16|TRBV15|TRBD1|NA|TRBJ1-5
CATSRPGTGVNQPQHF
TGTGCCACCAGCCGCCCCGGGACAGGGGTGAATCAGCCCCAGCATTTT
>13|TRBV3-1|NA|few|TRBJ2-1
CASSRDDRGEQFF
TGTGCCAGCAGCCGGGACGACCGGGGGGAGCAGTTCTTC
>13|TRBV6-1|NA|NA|TRBJ2-7
CASMVGQHNEQYF
TGTGCCAGCATGGTTGGGCAGCACAACGAGCAGTACTTC
>13|TRBV12-3/TRBV12-4|NA|few|TRBJ2-5
CASSLTGRETQYF
TGTGCCAGCAGCCTCACCGGCCGGGAGACCCAGTACTTC
>14|TRBV14|NA|many|TRBJ2-1
CASSLRTQYNEQFF
TGTGCCAGCAGCCTGAGGACACAGTACAATGAGCAGTTCTTC
>13|TRBV15|NA|NA|TRBJ2-4
CATSGDRKNIQYF
TGTGCCACCAGTGGCGACAGGAAAAACATTCAGTACTTC
>14|TRBV4-1|TRBD1|few|TRBJ1-1
CASSPLGQPYEAFF
TGCGCCAGCAGCCCGTTGGGACAGCCTTATGAAGCTTTCTTT
>16|TRBV7-8|TRBD1|once|TRBJ2-7
CASSAPRDRVSYEQYF
TGTGCCAGCAGCGCGCCCCGGGACAGGGTATCCTACGAGCAGTACTTC
>13|TRBV5-1|NA|NA|TRBJ1-5
CASSLGPNQPQHF
TGCGCCAGCAGCTTGGGGCCTAATCAGCCCCAGCATTTT
>14|TRBV27|NA|many|TRBJ2-3
CASSFGRGPGTQYF
TGTGCCAGCAGTTTCGGCCGCGGACCAGGTACGCAGTATTTT
>13|TRBV27|NA|many|TRBJ2-6
CASRGSGANVLTF
TGTGCCAGCAGGGGTTCTGGGGCCAACGTCCTGACTTTC
>10|TRBV3-1|NA|once|TRBJ2-1
CASGLTEQFF
TGTGCCAGCGGTTTGACTGAGCAGTTCTTC
>15|TRBV14|NA|NA|TRBJ2-2
CASSQVGGVTGELFF
TGTGCCAGCAGCCAAGTAGGAGGGGTCACCGGGGAGCTGTTTTTT
>12|TRBV18|NA|NA|TRBJ2-7
CASSPDVSEQYF
TGTGCCAGCTCACCGGACGTCTCCGAGCAGTACTTC